This entry is about one TCR beta chain. This CDR3 comprises 13 residues. V was cut by 6 bases and J by 5 bases, with 14 bases left in between. Germline values: CDR1 MNHEY, CDR2 SVGAGI. These data are taken from a study of cytotoxic CD8 clonotypes in ibrutinib-treated CLL. TCRdb's copy holds only in-frame clones and misses some; the assay was immunoSEQ multiplex PCR. The data contain 45,000 or so clones, around three fifths of them singletons. The sequence was collected from a human donor with chronic lymphocytic leukemia. The V and J genes are TRBV6-5 and TRBJ2-7; perhaps TRBD2 as D (7 bases). Sample: PBMCs, taken after 24 months of ibrutinib treatment. The CDR3 here is CASSWGGGHEQYF. The CDR3, as DNA: TGTGCCAGCAGCTGGGGGGGCGGCCACGAGCAGTACTTC.